This TCR beta chain was sequenced for a study of regulatory T cells in long-lasting Graves disease. The study's findings and limits: With persistent disease, TRBV28, TRBJ1-2 and TRBJ2-5 were the favored segments. Between persistent patients, 2,500 to 3,500 public clonotypes were shared, exceeding the approximately 900 shared between new patients.

Only a few counts were recorded for this clonotype. Its antigen is not known. To make TCR beta libraries, researchers used iRepertoire HTBI primers and Arm-PCR of CDR3 regions. TCRdb itself ran the multiplex PCR reads through MiXCR, one entry per CDR3 protein. The table lists about 470,000 distinct CDR3 sequences, under 25% of them singletons, with roughly 8% in the top ten. This CDR3 has 14 residues. The V end lost 3 bases, the J end lost 2 bases, and 8 bases lay between the germline ends. Germline CDR1 reads SGHVS; CDR2 reads FQNEAQ. The time point here: persistent/refractory GD, antithyroid drugs over 5 years with positive TRAb. After RNA was extracted from PBMCs, the TCR library was made from it.

The sample consisted of peripheral blood mononuclear cells (PBMCs), taken when the disease was refractory, from a patient treated with antithyroid drugs. The chain combines TRBV7-8 with TRBJ1-5; no clear D gene. This sequence was found in a female donor with Graves disease. This CDR3 is CASSFLRGNQPQHF. The CDR3 region has the DNA TGTGCCAGCAGCTTCTTACGGGGCAATCAGCCCCAGCATTTT.